The 9 T cell receptor beta chains reported below all come from one sample, sequenced in a study of shared clonotypes between healthy human individuals. Clones were read by immunoSEQ multiplex PCR, and TCRdb kept only the in-frame ones, dropping some. The sample lists around 1.1 million clones; more than 75% were seen once. Sequencing was carried out using memory CD4+ T cells from PBMCs. Subset noted: CD45RA-negative fraction. The receptors stem from a man aged 18-30 years in good health. Some clones in this sample may be carry-over from other donors' samples.

The chain has TRBV7-3 and TRBJ2-3, with D perhaps given as TRBD1 or TRBD2 (5 bases each). The CDR3 totals 15 residues. Per germline, CDR1 SGHTA and CDR2 FQGTGA. V was pared by 5 bases and J by 1 base, with 13 bases between. This chain's CDR3 is CASSPHGDRTDTQYF. In DNA form, the CDR3 reads TGTGCCAGCAGCCCGCACGGGGACCGCACAGATACGCAGTATTTT.

The rearrangement uses TRBV10-3 and TRBJ2-6; weak D call: TRBD1 (6 bases). Deletions cut 6 bases from V and 1 base from J, with 13 bases between. CDR1 is ENHRY, CDR2 SYGVKD, per germline. This CDR3 has 16 amino acids. This CDR3 reads CAISRTEVSGANVLTF. CDR3 nucleotides: TGTGCCATCAGCAGGACAGAAGTTTCTGGGGCCAACGTCCTGACTTTC.

This clone was counted only a few times. The chain couples TRBV7-3 to TRBJ2-1, with 7 bases identical to TRBD2. With V trimmed by 3 bases and J by 9 bases, 8 bases remained unmatched. The CDR3 contains 14 residues. Germline V gene data show CDR1 as SGHTA and CDR2 as FQGTGA. CDR3 in DNA: TGTGCCAGCAGCTTTGCGGGAGTAACGGGTGAGCAGTTCTTC. Translating it yields CASSFAGVTGEQFF.

The chain carries TRBV15 and TRBJ1-3; 7 positions agree with TRBD1. The V gene's germline CDR1 is LNHNV and CDR2 YYDKDF (reference sequence). CDR3 length: 14 residues. The V segment lost 1 base and the J segment 3 bases; nucleotides outside the gene matches: 0. The CDR3 DNA follows: TGTGCCACCAGCAGAGGGGACAGTGGAAACACCATATATTTT. It yields the protein CATSRGDSGNTIYF.

This rearrangement joins TRBV5-1 to TRBJ1-1; D is ambiguous. Trimming took 0 bases from V and 1 from J, leaving 10 bases between them. There are 15 residues in the CDR3. The germline V gene encodes CDR1 SGHRS and CDR2 YFSETQ. This CDR3 is CASSLVGPRNTEAFF. Here the CDR3 DNA reads TGCGCCAGCAGCTTGGTAGGGCCCCGGAACACTGAAGCTTTCTTT.

V is TRBV29-1 and J is TRBJ2-5, with D perhaps TRBD1 (5 bases). Per the germline V gene, CDR1 is SQVTM and CDR2 is ANQGSEA. V was pared by 3 bases and J by 5 bases, with 16 bases between. The CDR3 extends over 14 amino acids. The CDR3 here is CSVDAQGAEETQYF. Here the CDR3 DNA reads TGCAGCGTTGATGCTCAGGGTGCTGAGGAGACCCAGTACTTC.

This clone appeared a single time. The CDR3 sequence is CASTSEGAHQPQHF. The CDR3 bases are TGTGCCAGCACTTCGGAGGGGGCCCACCAGCCCCAGCATTTT. V and J are TRBV2 and TRBJ1-5, with TRBD1 matching over 7 bases. The V segment lost 7 bases and the J segment 7 bases; nucleotides outside the gene matches: 10. The CDR3 is 14 residues long. The germline V gene has CDR1 SNHLY and CDR2 FYNNEI.

The rearrangement links TRBV5-1 to TRBJ2-5, with TRBD2 identical over 16 bases. The CDR3 spans 19 residues. Germline assignment: CDR1 SGHRS and CDR2 YFSETQ. V was pared by 0 bases and J by 6 bases, with 11 bases of the junction left unmatched. CDR3 sequence reads: CASSLVGTSGRAGLKTQYF. CDR3 coding DNA: TGCGCCAGCAGCTTGGTGGGGACTAGCGGGAGGGCTGGTCTAAAGACCCAGTACTTC. The variable domain in full, with the rest retrieved from reference TRBV5-1 and TRBJ2-5, is KAGVTQTPRYLIKTRGQQVTLSCSPISGHRSVSWYQQTPGQGLQFLFEYFSETQRNKGNFPGRFSGRQFSNSRSEMNVSTLELGDSALYLCASSLVGTSGRAGLKTQYFGPGTRLLVL.

The chain couples TRBV5-1 to TRBJ2-3, with TRBD2 identical over 9 bases. After removal of 3 bases from V and 0 bases from J, the junction contained 5 bases not matched to a gene. The CDR3 runs 16 residues. The germline V gene encodes CDR1 SGHRS and CDR2 YFSETQ. In DNA form, the CDR3 reads TGCGCCAGCAGCTCCACTGGACTAGCGAGCACAGATACGCAGTATTTT. Amino acids: CASSSTGLASTDTQYF.